Given below is one TCR beta chain in context. V was pared by 1 base and J by 4 bases, with 13 bases between. This CDR3 is built from 15 residues. The germline CDR1 and CDR2 sequences are MNHEY and SMNVEV (reference sequence). These data are taken from a study of blood T cell repertoires in COVID-19. The assay was immunoSEQ multiplex PCR, and TCRdb's table has in-frame clones only and misses some. The data hold around 290,000 clones, with 70% to 90% observed a single time. This rearrangement joins TRBV27 to TRBJ1-2; D is possibly TRBD1 (5 bases). The clonotype comes from a woman aged 25 to 39 who had recovered from COVID-19. The sample consisted of PBMCs or T cells enriched from blood (not recorded which). As DNA, the CDR3 is TGTGCCAGCAGTTTATATCGGGGGGGAACCTATGGCTACACCTTC. Translated: CASSLYRGGTYGYTF.